A selection of T cell receptor beta chains follows, all from one sample in a study of blood T cell repertoires in COVID-19. Sequenced by immunoSEQ multiplex PCR; TCRdb stores in-frame clones only, minus some. Among around 380,000 clones listed, approximately 77% were seen once. The sequenced sample was peripheral blood. The receptors stem from a human donor with acute or convalescent COVID-19. The donor label of this sample is uncertain. The CDR3 runs from the conserved cysteine through the conserved F or W. Each record gives: clone size, V gene, D gene, J gene, CDR3 protein, CDR3 DNA. D genes are given only for firm matches. Only part of the rows carry a size: once, few, many, or a class if the clone is expanded.

clone_size: -
v_call: TRBV5-8
d_call: -
j_call: TRBJ2-1
cdr3_aa: CASSLAVVSYNEQFF
cdr3_nt: TGTGCCAGCAGCTTGGCGGTAGTCTCCTACAATGAGCAGTTCTTC

clone_size: -
v_call: TRBV30
d_call: TRBD1
j_call: TRBJ1-2
cdr3_aa: CAWRMTGGYGYTF
cdr3_nt: TGTGCCTGGAGGATGACAGGGGGTTATGGCTACACCTTC

clone_size: -
v_call: TRBV24-1
d_call: TRBD1
j_call: TRBJ1-2
cdr3_aa: CATSDPGQANYGYTF
cdr3_nt: TGTGCCACCAGTGACCCGGGACAGGCGAACTATGGCTACACCTTC

clone_size: once
v_call: TRBV27
d_call: TRBD1
j_call: TRBJ1-1
cdr3_aa: CASSSRARGLITEAFF
cdr3_nt: TGTGCCAGCAGTTCCCGAGCCAGGGGGCTCATCACTGAAGCTTTCTTT

clone_size: -
v_call: TRBV6-6
d_call: TRBD2
j_call: TRBJ2-3
cdr3_aa: CASRSAGGADTQYF
cdr3_nt: TGTGCCAGCAGATCAGCGGGAGGGGCAGATACGCAGTATTTT

clone_size: -
v_call: TRBV15
d_call: -
j_call: TRBJ1-2
cdr3_aa: CATSRVVREGYTF
cdr3_nt: TGTGCCACCAGCAGAGTGGTGAGAGAGGGCTACACCTTC

clone_size: -
v_call: TRBV19
d_call: TRBD1
j_call: TRBJ2-1
cdr3_aa: CASSVHRDRYNEQFF
cdr3_nt: TGTGCCAGTAGTGTACACCGGGACAGATACAATGAGCAGTTCTTC

clone_size: -
v_call: TRBV19
d_call: -
j_call: TRBJ1-2
cdr3_aa: CASRQGTGYTF
cdr3_nt: TGTGCCAGTAGACAGGGTACGGGCTACACCTTC

clone_size: -
v_call: TRBV28
d_call: TRBD1
j_call: TRBJ1-5
cdr3_aa: CASSARDRGEQPQHF
cdr3_nt: TGTGCCAGCAGTGCGCGGGACAGGGGGGAACAGCCCCAGCATTTT

clone_size: -
v_call: TRBV7-9
d_call: -
j_call: TRBJ1-2
cdr3_aa: CASSAHGQYGYTF
cdr3_nt: TGTGCCAGCAGCGCGCATGGACAGTATGGCTACACCTTC

clone_size: few
v_call: TRBV2
d_call: TRBD1
j_call: TRBJ2-2
cdr3_aa: CASSKGAANTGELFF
cdr3_nt: TGTGCCAGCAGTAAGGGGGCTGCGAACACCGGGGAGCTGTTTTTT

clone_size: -
v_call: TRBV6-5
d_call: -
j_call: TRBJ1-4
cdr3_aa: CASRGQGWEKLFF
cdr3_nt: TGTGCCAGCAGAGGGCAGGGCTGGGAAAAACTGTTTTTT

clone_size: -
v_call: TRBV27
d_call: TRBD1
j_call: TRBJ1-2
cdr3_aa: CASSDRVGGYTF
cdr3_nt: TGTGCCAGCAGCGACAGGGTGGGTGGCTACACCTTC

clone_size: -
v_call: TRBV25-1
d_call: TRBD1
j_call: TRBJ1-4
cdr3_aa: CASSELGDRYNEKLFF
cdr3_nt: TGTGCCAGCAGTGAATTGGGGGACAGGTACAATGAAAAACTGTTTTTT

clone_size: -
v_call: TRBV2
d_call: -
j_call: TRBJ1-6
cdr3_aa: CASSPQSYNSPLHF
cdr3_nt: TGTGCCAGCAGTCCACAGAGCTATAATTCACCCCTCCACTTT

clone_size: -
v_call: TRBV6-5
d_call: TRBD2
j_call: TRBJ2-7
cdr3_aa: CASSLHGTSAFYEQYF
cdr3_nt: TGTGCCAGCAGTTTACACGGGACTAGCGCATTCTACGAGCAGTACTTC

clone_size: -
v_call: TRBV28
d_call: -
j_call: TRBJ1-5
cdr3_aa: CASSWSLENQPQHF
cdr3_nt: TGTGCCAGCAGTTGGAGTCTGGAAAATCAGCCCCAGCATTTT

clone_size: -
v_call: TRBV5-5
d_call: TRBD1
j_call: TRBJ2-7
cdr3_aa: CASNRGIYEQYF
cdr3_nt: TGTGCCAGCAACAGGGGGATCTACGAGCAGTACTTC

clone_size: few
v_call: TRBV11-2
d_call: TRBD1
j_call: TRBJ1-1
cdr3_aa: CASRRQGSFTEAFF
cdr3_nt: TGTGCCAGCAGACGACAGGGAAGTTTCACTGAAGCTTTCTTT

clone_size: -
v_call: TRBV5-1
d_call: -
j_call: TRBJ2-7
cdr3_aa: CASVKETGAYEQYF
cdr3_nt: TGCGCCAGCGTAAAAGAGACAGGTGCCTACGAGCAGTACTTC

clone_size: -
v_call: TRBV3-1/TRBV3-2
d_call: -
j_call: TRBJ2-7
cdr3_aa: CASSLRGLRGSYEQYF
cdr3_nt: TGTGCCAGCAGCCTCCGGGGACTTAGAGGCTCCTACGAGCAGTACTTC

clone_size: -
v_call: TRBV28
d_call: -
j_call: TRBJ1-2
cdr3_aa: CASRGAGYGYTF
cdr3_nt: TGTGCCAGCAGGGGGGCCGGCTATGGCTACACCTTC

clone_size: -
v_call: TRBV5-6
d_call: -
j_call: TRBJ2-3
cdr3_aa: CASSFRGGTDTQYF
cdr3_nt: TGTGCCAGCAGCTTTCGCGGGGGCACAGATACGCAGTATTTT